Listed below are T cell receptor beta chains from one sample, sequenced in a study of T-cell reconstitution after alpha-beta-depleted transplantation in children. TCRdb recomputed calls from the PCR reads with MiXCR, one row per CDR3 protein. The table lists nearly 200,000 distinct CDR3 sequences, 6.3% of them singletons. The sequences come from PBMCs, collected before TCRalphabeta/CD19-depleted stem cell transplant. The source of these receptors is a girl under three years old with combined immunodeficiency, due to receive a stem cell transplant. Both conserved end residues are part of each CDR3. A D gene is named only where the DNA matches it firmly. Clone size, where shown, is once, few, many, or a class for clones that have expanded.

TRBV9,many,TRBJ2-1,.,CASSGTRANEQFF,TGTGCCAGCAGCGGAACTAGGGCAAATGAGCAGTTCTTC
TRBV29-1,many,TRBJ2-3,TRBD2,CSAAGGDTDTQYF,TGCAGCGCAGCGGGAGGGGATACAGATACGCAGTATTTT
TRBV6-1,.,TRBJ1-1,.,CASSGSAFF,TGTGCCAGCAGTGGGAGTGCTTTCTTT
TRBV20-1,many,TRBJ2-3,.,CSARGGYADTQYF,TGCAGTGCCAGGGGCGGGTATGCAGATACGCAGTATTTT
TRBV3-1,many,TRBJ2-1,.,CASQPEFGEGYNEQFF,TGTGCCAGCCAACCAGAGTTTGGAGAGGGGTACAATGAGCAGTTCTTC
TRBV7-8,.,TRBJ2-5,.,CASSPIVGGQETQYF,TGTGCCAGCAGCCCTATAGTGGGGGGCCAAGAGACCCAGTACTTC
TRBV14,.,TRBJ2-7,.,CASSQDHVGGPYEQYF,TGTGCCAGCAGCCAAGATCACGTGGGGGGACCCTACGAGCAGTACTTC
TRBV15,many,TRBJ1-1,.,CATSRERATEAFF,TGTGCCACCAGCAGAGAAAGGGCCACTGAAGCTTTCTTT
TRBV12-3/TRBV12-4,many,TRBJ2-1,TRBD1,CASIPDRAYNEQFF,TGTGCCAGCATCCCGGACAGGGCTTACAATGAGCAGTTCTTC
TRBV30,few,TRBJ2-3,.,CAWGGARADTQYF,TGTGCCTGGGGGGGGGCCAGGGCAGATACGCAGTATTTT
TRBV29-1,many,TRBJ2-7,.,CSVDSGVTYEQYF,TGCAGCGTTGACTCGGGAGTTACCTACGAGCAGTACTTC
TRBV12-3/TRBV12-4,many,TRBJ2-1,TRBD1,CASSAAGTANEQFF,TGTGCCAGCAGTGCGGCCGGGACAGCCAATGAGCAGTTCTTC
TRBV5-1,many,TRBJ2-1,TRBD1,CASSDGQGFYNEQFF,TGCGCCAGCAGCGATGGACAGGGTTTCTACAATGAGCAGTTCTTC
TRBV5-1,many,TRBJ1-1,.,CASSLTTENTEAFF,TGCGCCAGCAGCTTGACTACAGAGAACACTGAAGCTTTCTTT
TRBV9,many,TRBJ2-1,.,CASSVGRTTYNEQFF,TGTGCCAGCAGCGTAGGTAGGACAACCTACAATGAGCAGTTCTTC
TRBV29-1,many,TRBJ2-7,TRBD1,CSVELGTAYEQYF,TGCAGCGTTGAGTTAGGGACAGCCTACGAGCAGTACTTC
TRBV2,few,TRBJ1-2,.,CASSGDSLEGYTF,TGTGCCAGCAGTGGAGACAGTCTAGAGGGCTACACCTTC
TRBV29-1,many,TRBJ2-6,TRBD2,CSVRGEGANVLTF,TGCAGCGTACGGGGGGAGGGGGCCAACGTCCTGACTTTC
TRBV7-8,many,TRBJ2-7,.,CASSLEAQGGAYEQYF,TGTGCCAGCAGCTTAGAGGCACAGGGAGGTGCCTACGAGCAGTACTTC
TRBV20-1,many,TRBJ1-1,.,CSAMEFGVLTEAFF,TGCAGTGCTATGGAGTTCGGGGTCCTCACTGAAGCTTTCTTT
TRBV12-3/TRBV12-4,many,TRBJ1-1,.,CASSLSAEWNTEAFF,TGTGCCAGCAGTTTATCGGCAGAATGGAACACTGAAGCTTTCTTT
TRBV6-2/TRBV6-3,many,TRBJ1-1,.,CASSQGPEAFF,TGTGCCAGCAGCCAGGGGCCTGAAGCTTTCTTT
TRBV6-6,few,TRBJ1-2,.,CASSYLGGGYTF,TGTGCCAGCAGTTACCTGGGGGGTGGCTACACCTTC
TRBV28,many,TRBJ2-7,TRBD1,CASGHWLGQGRDEQYF,TGTGCCAGCGGACATTGGCTGGGACAGGGTCGGGACGAGCAGTACTTC
TRBV27,few,TRBJ2-7,.,CASSFTGSYEQYF,TGTGCCAGCAGTTTTACGGGGAGCTACGAGCAGTACTTC
TRBV20-1,many,TRBJ2-3,.,CSAPAEPRADTQYF,TGCAGTGCTCCCGCTGAGCCTCGGGCAGATACGCAGTATTTT
TRBV24-1,many,TRBJ2-1,.,CATSDLREKYNEQFF,TGTGCCACCAGTGATTTACGGGAAAAGTACAATGAGCAGTTCTTC